This TCR beta chain emerged from a study of cytomegalovirus exposure and HLA in healthy donors. In the case of this clone: The antigen remains undetermined.

General study findings and limits: V- and J-gene trimming in TCR beta was tied to a missense DCLRE1C variant by an analysis performed later.

Vbeta (60) and Jbeta (13) primers were used in the PCR. The table came from immunoSEQ multiplex PCR; TCRdb's copy has only in-frame clones and leaves some out. The table shows about 190,000 clones, with about four fifths occurring only once. V lost 6 bases to trimming and J lost 4 bases; unmatched junction nucleotides: 4. This CDR3 spans 13 amino acids. The germline gives CDR1 ENHRY, CDR2 SYGVKD. The specimen was PBMCs. The TCR originated in a woman aged 50 to 65 in good health and CMV-seronegative. The rearrangement joins TRBV10-3 to TRBJ1-1; TRBD1 matches at 8 bases. The DNA of the CDR3 is TGTGCCATCAGACAGGGGGGTATCACTGAAGCTTTCTTT. Translating gives CAIRQGGITEAFF.